The T cell receptor beta chain described here comes from a study of OX40 agonist ivuxolimab in advanced cancers. Looking at the study overall: Therapy given before enrollment (anti-PD-1, anti-PD-L1 or anti-CTLA-4) was allowed, and 30% to 50% had some. One hepatocellular carcinoma and a couple of cutaneous melanoma patients partially responded. General study points: Mean expanded clone counts were higher in CD8+ than CD4+ T cells.

The germline V and J ends were trimmed by 3 bases and 3 bases, with 12 bases remaining between them. The germline CDR1 and CDR2 sequences are MDHEN and SYDVKM. This CDR3 contains 14 residues. This clone occurred once. No antigen is known for it. Other DNA variants within this sample encode the same CDR3. This table comes from immunoSEQ multiplex PCR, and its TCRdb copy is limited to in-frame clones, with some not included. The data hold 80,000 or so clones, with 84% observed a single time. The origin of this receptor is an adult with an advanced solid tumor such as melanoma, head and neck, liver or kidney cancer. V usage is TRBV28 and J usage is TRBJ2-7; no firm D call. Sequenced here: CD4+ or CD8+ T cells sorted from blood, sampled in a trial of the OX40 agonist ivuxolimab. DNA for the CDR3: TGTGCCAGCAGTTTTTTAGGGCAGGTCTACGAGCAGTACTTC. Its translation is CASSFLGQVYEQYF.